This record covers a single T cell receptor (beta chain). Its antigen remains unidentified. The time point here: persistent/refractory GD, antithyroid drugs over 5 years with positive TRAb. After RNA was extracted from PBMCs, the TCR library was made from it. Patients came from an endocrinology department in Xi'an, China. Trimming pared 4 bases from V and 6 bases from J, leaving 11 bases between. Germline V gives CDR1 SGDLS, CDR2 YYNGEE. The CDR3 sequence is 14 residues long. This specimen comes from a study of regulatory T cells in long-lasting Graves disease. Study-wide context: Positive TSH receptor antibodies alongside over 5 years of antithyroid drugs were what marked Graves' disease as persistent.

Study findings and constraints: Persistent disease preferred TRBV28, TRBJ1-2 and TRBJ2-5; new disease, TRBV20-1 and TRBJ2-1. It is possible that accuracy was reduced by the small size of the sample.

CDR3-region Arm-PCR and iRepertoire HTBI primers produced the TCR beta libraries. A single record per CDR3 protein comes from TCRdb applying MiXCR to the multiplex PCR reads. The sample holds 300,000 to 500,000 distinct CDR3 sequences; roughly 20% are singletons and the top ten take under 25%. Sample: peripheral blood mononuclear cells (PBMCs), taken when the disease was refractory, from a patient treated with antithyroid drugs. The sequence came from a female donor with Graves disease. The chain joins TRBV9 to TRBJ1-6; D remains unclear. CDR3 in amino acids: CASSRIGSNSPLHF. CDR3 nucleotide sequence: TGTGCCAGCAGCCGAATAGGGAGTAATTCACCCCTCCACTTT.